This T cell receptor (beta chain) was captured by sequencing in a study of vaccination effects on CD4 cells after COVID-19 (dated by TCRdb to between 2021 and 2024). Describing the broader study: Two doses of either the BNT162b2 or the mRNA-1273 mRNA SARS-CoV-2 vaccine were administered to participants. Pre-vaccine samples were drawn from a couple of convalescent patients 16 days and one week before the first dose, at 142 and 148 days after COVID-19 diagnosis. In both COVID-19 convalescent patients and infection-naive vaccine recipients, the study compared SARS-CoV-2 spike-specific CD4+ TCR repertoires from before mRNA vaccination with those from after it. Altogether, around eleven COVID-19 convalescent patients and a few SARS-CoV-2-naive healthy vaccine recipients made up the full study. Cultures from other donors in the study were sequenced with the Oncomine TCR Beta short-read assay on an Illumina iSeq 100.

In the ViraFEST assay, PBMC were stimulated with viral peptide pools, and TCR sequencing was then used to find antigen-specific CD4+ T cell clonotypes based on their expansion. After approximately 11 days of culture, CD4+ T cells were isolated with the EasySep CD4+ T cell isolation kit. Convalescent patients had PCR-confirmed SARS-CoV-2 infection between March and December 2020, before Alpha, Beta and Delta variants emerged in the United States. Each well held two million PBMC cultured in IMDM containing approximately 5% human AB serum, around 9.3 IU/ml IL-2 and gentamicin, along with around 9.4 ug/ml peptides. Half of the culture medium was replaced with fresh IL-2-containing medium on days 3 and 7. Unless noted otherwise, every peptide stimulation condition was cultured in triplicate wells. PBMC were separated from whole blood using Ficoll-Paque Plus gradient centrifugation and were then either cryopreserved at -140C or used fresh. Genomic DNA was extracted from cultured CD4+ T cells with the QIAamp micro DNA kit.

In its sample, this clone was seen a few times. Its antigen target is currently unknown. Qualities for individual bases were not recorded, and no much larger clone is one base off. The protocol used for the library was the immunoSEQ multiplex PCR assay. TCR beta CDR3 sequencing was performed on DNA from the cultured, isolated CD4+ T cells. The published analysis was carried out like this. Non-productive TCR sequences were discarded, and reads were trimmed to the CDR3 region, with only CDR3s of 7 or more amino acids retained. Antigen-specific clonotypes were identified with the MANAFEST web app by comparing expansion in peptide wells against reference cultures. Positive clones required FDR<0.05 expansion versus reference and all other wells, odds ratio above 5, and frequency above 0.1% in two replicate wells. A clonotype was called cross-reactive if it was significantly expanded both in SARS-CoV-2 spike wells and in at least one common cold coronavirus spike condition. Levenshtein distance calculated with the stringdist R package was used to assess CDR3 similarity, and unrooted trees were constructed with ape in R 3.6.1. TCRdb provides this immuneACCESS table in a form limited to in-frame rearrangements. Some clones are lacking; in checked studies, under half of them reflect an unresolved V gene, and why the rest are absent is not known. The D gene and trimming were derived from the DNA, and the V and J assignments and clone size from that table. The sample table records 40,000 to 50,000 clones; roughly 65% of these occur just once. The leading ten clones occupy more than 30% of the sample.

The CDR3 measures 20 amino acids from cysteine to phenylalanine. Only CDR3 DNA remains: 60 bases, in frame from the first base. The full study reports these points: For convalescent patients, new clones induced by the vaccine made up most of the post-vaccine spike-reactive repertoire, and these new clones were largely distinct from the clones induced by infection. Clones induced by infection and clones induced by vaccination both contracted markedly at late timepoints after vaccination, which fits with T cell responses waning over time. Only a small number of convalescent patients were included, and no early post-infection timepoints were available, which limited the study.

This TCR was sampled from a human donor who had a prior SARS-CoV-2 infection. The chain uses TRBV21-1 and TRBJ2-1; the table's D call, TRBD2, has no DNA check behind it. TRBV21-1 is noted as a pseudogene. The starting material was CD4+ T cells from PBMCs cultured with a peptide pool, obtained before COVID-19 vaccination. Here the CDR3 is given as CASSKVLGLAGGPISDEQFF. The nucleotide sequence is TGTGCCAGCAGCAAAGTGCTCGGGCTAGCGGGAGGGCCGATTAGCGATGAGCAGTTCTTC.